This is a list of T cell receptor beta chains from one sample in a study of blood T cells in healthy people across ages. Via MiXCR, TCRdb re-called the 5' RACE reads, giving one row per CDR3 protein. This table holds 590,000 or so distinct CDR3 sequences, about 28% found once. The specimen was blood. These receptors originate from a woman aged 80 or older in good health. Both conserved end residues are part of each CDR3.

J,V,CDR3
TRBJ2-4,TRBV7-9,CASSSGTGVIRQYF
TRBJ2-5,TRBV7-2,CASSRGQPRPKVETQYF
TRBJ2-5,TRBV6-2/TRBV6-3,CASSHPGTSVWTQYF
TRBJ2-5,TRBV5-1,CASSPPASETQYF
TRBJ2-3,TRBV11-2,CASSFGRFTDTQYF
NA,TRBV2,CASSEYSGSGEQYF
TRBJ2-3,TRBV4-1,CASSSEEGRSPQYF
TRBJ1-4,TRBV5-1,CASGPGQGNEKLFF
TRBJ1-2,TRBV11-2,CASRWTSRGYGYTF
TRBJ1-5,TRBV6-6,CASSYSKTGTSNQPQHF
NA,TRBV4-2,CASSQKDRYNEQYF
TRBJ2-5,TRBV5-1,CASSRGLARETQYF
TRBJ1-2,TRBV6-2/TRBV6-3,CASSSPGTGNYGYTF
TRBJ2-1,TRBV15,CATSSLRKMGDEQFF
TRBJ2-2,TRBV27,CASSLSVQGANTGELFF
TRBJ2-2,TRBV11-3,CASSGQGMRTGELFF
TRBJ2-1,TRBV10-3,CAISESISGRAHNEQFF
TRBJ2-1,TRBV6-5,CASSSRGRGAYNEQFF
TRBJ1-4,TRBV20-1,CSASAQSNEKRFF
TRBJ1-1,TRBV9,CASSRGFGVYTEAFF
TRBJ2-5,TRBV28,CASTPYGETQYF
TRBJ2-4,TRBV7-9,CASSNHSGGNIQYF
TRBJ2-1,TRBV7-3,CASSSRGRGDEQFF
TRBJ2-7,TRBV6-6,CASRGGTGFSYGQYF
TRBJ2-5,TRBV20-1,CSAASWGQDETQYF
TRBJ2-5,TRBV20-1,CSARLERGGHETQYF
TRBJ1-6,TRBV5-5,CASRLNRGFNSPLHF
TRBJ2-1,TRBV9,CASSVLAGGGDEQFF
TRBJ2-3,TRBV24-1,CATSDRTGGAINTQYF
NA,TRBV10-3,CAISESQTGAAYNEQYF
TRBJ1-5,TRBV6-5,CASRVGGPDQPQHF
NA,TRBV28,CTSSLSTTGGGTQYF
TRBJ1-4,TRBV30,CATDRGYKLFF
TRBJ2-5,TRBV5-1,CASSPGLAGVETQYF
TRBJ2-7,TRBV4-3,CASSQEDHSSYEQYF
TRBJ2-2,TRBV28,CASSPTSGGAPGELFF
TRBJ1-1,TRBV30,CAWSAKRGMNTEAFF
TRBJ2-7,TRBV7-2,CASSKPRTGREYEQYF
TRBJ1-5,TRBV15,CATSRDRAYPQPQHF
TRBJ1-5,TRBV25-1,CASSGVGDNQPQHF
TRBJ1-2,TRBV4-1,CASSQDPTGTYGYTF
TRBJ2-5,TRBV7-9,CASSLGQPGSSQYF
TRBJ2-3,TRBV7-2,CASSLFTDTQYF
TRBJ1-4,TRBV4-1,CASSQDREGLRHEKLFF
TRBJ2-3,TRBV9,CASSKGTSDTQYF
TRBJ2-1,TRBV7-3,CASSLTADSYNEQFF
TRBJ2-5,TRBV24-1,CATSDLTGQGQTQYF
NA,TRBV7-2,CASSLEVVWDSYEQYF
NA,TRBV29-1,CSVDGGLSPYNEQYF
TRBJ2-5,TRBV20-1,CSAEGIETQYF
TRBJ2-1,TRBV4-1,CASSQEGTSGKSNEQFF
TRBJ1-2,TRBV20-1,CSGITGSGYTF
TRBJ1-2,TRBV7-3,CASSLNGWGYTF
NA,TRBV5-1,CASSSGMRQGSYNEQYF
TRBJ2-5,TRBV5-1,CASSYGTGDQETQYF